These T cell receptor beta chains were read from a single sample in a study of CD8+CD57+ T cells in acquired aplastic anemia. MiXCR, run by TCRdb on the reads, gives a single entry per CDR3 protein. The data show 100,000 to 150,000 distinct CDR3 sequences, 40% to 60% seen once. Material for sequencing was sorted CD4+, CD8+, or CD8+CD57+ T cells (not recorded which) from PBMCs. The receptors were gathered from a human donor in good health, serving as a control. Both conserved end residues are part of each CDR3. The D gene is left open where the match is weak. Size is stated for part of the rows, as once, few or many counts, or as a class when the clone is expanded.

d_call clone_size j_call v_call cdr3_aa cdr3_nt
. . TRBJ1-5 TRBV6-2/TRBV6-3 CASSHSDPGAGSNQPQHF TGTGCCAGCAGTCACTCGGATCCAGGGGCCGGGAGCAATCAGCCCCAGCATTTT
. . TRBJ2-2 TRBV6-2/TRBV6-3 CASRTLNTGELFF TGTGCCAGCCGGACCCTGAACACCGGGGAGCTGTTTTTT
. once TRBJ1-1 TRBV11-2 CASSLDHRAPQAGTEAFF TGTGCCAGCAGCTTAGATCACAGGGCGCCACAAGCGGGCACTGAAGCTTTCTTT
TRBD2 many TRBJ2-6 TRBV7-9 CASSLGASGSSGANVLTF TGTGCCAGCAGCTTAGGGGCTAGCGGCTCCTCTGGGGCCAACGTCCTGACTTTC
TRBD2 . TRBJ2-1 TRBV3-1 CASSPRRLAGVYNEQFF TGTGCCAGCAGCCCCCGCCGGCTAGCGGGGGTCTACAATGAGCAGTTCTTC
TRBD1 . TRBJ1-2 TRBV10-3 CAISDPGGTDGYTF TGTGCCATCAGTGACCCAGGGGGAACAGATGGCTACACCTTC
TRBD2 many TRBJ2-2 TRBV20-1 CSARPPGGNTGELFF TGCAGTGCTAGACCTCCGGGGGGTAACACCGGGGAGCTGTTTTTT
TRBD2 . TRBJ2-1 TRBV5-1 CASSPSSGGAFNEQFF TGCGCCAGCAGCCCTAGCAGCGGGGGGGCCTTCAATGAGCAGTTCTTC
. many TRBJ2-2 TRBV2 CASRPRYPGELFF TGTGCCAGCAGGCCTAGGTATCCCGGGGAGCTGTTTTTT
. many TRBJ2-4 TRBV6-2/TRBV6-3 CASSYGSKLAKNIQYF TGTGCCAGCAGTTACGGCAGCAAACTAGCCAAAAACATTCAGTACTTC
TRBD1 many TRBJ2-1 TRBV19 CASRWTGGRSLNEQFF TGTGCCAGTAGATGGACAGGGGGCCGCTCGTTAAATGAGCAGTTCTTC
. . TRBJ1-1 TRBV19 CASSLDGQSEAFF TGTGCCAGTAGTCTCGATGGACAGAGTGAAGCTTTCTTT
TRBD1 once TRBJ2-7 TRBV7-2 CASSLRGQGAYEQYF TGTGCCAGCAGCTTAAGAGGGCAGGGGGCCTACGAGCAGTACTTC
TRBD2 . TRBJ2-3 TRBV5-1 CASSYLGTNADTQYF TGCGCCAGCAGCTACCTCGGGACTAACGCAGATACGCAGTATTTT
TRBD1 . TRBJ2-7 TRBV12-3/TRBV12-4 CASSLRGTGHF TGTGCCAGCAGTCTGAGGGGGACAGGGCACTTC
. . TRBJ1-2 TRBV15 CATSRVGKLYGYTF TGTGCCACCAGCAGAGTCGGAAAGTTATATGGCTACACCTTC
. . TRBJ1-2 TRBV25-1 CASSPHGQLANYGYTF TGTGCCAGCAGTCCCCATGGACAGTTAGCTAACTATGGCTACACCTTC